This T cell receptor beta chain was sequenced in a study of CD8+ T cells in alopecia areata. Across the whole study: Patients took tofacitinib for 6 to 18 months, followed by 6 drug-free months.

The treatment: oral pan-JAK inhibitor, 5-10 mg twice daily. It was cDNA, reverse transcribed from extracted RNA, that served as the sequencing template. Profiled with immunoSEQ multiplex PCR; TCRdb holds only in-frame clones, not every one. The table records about 180,000 clones, about 55% of them present only once. This clonotype originated in a human donor with alopecia areata. The source was CD8+ T cells sorted from blood, collected at week 24, from a patient treated with tofacitinib.

CDR3 loop: CAIPVKAAGSTDTQYF. The CDR3 region has the DNA TGTGCCATCCCAGTGAAGGCGGCGGGGAGCACAGATACGCAGTATTTT. V gene TRBV2 combines with J gene TRBJ2-3, with D possibly matching TRBD2 (6 bases). V was trimmed by 10 bases and J by 0 bases, leaving 20 bases between them. CDR1 is SNHLY, CDR2 FYNNEI, per germline. CDR3 length equals 16 residues.